One sample yielded the 32 T cell receptor beta chains listed below, sequenced in a study of blood T cell repertoires in COVID-19. Profiling relied on immunoSEQ multiplex PCR, and the TCRdb table lists in-frame clones only, not all of them. In the table there are 210,000 or so clones, around 86% of which are singletons. Sequences were obtained from peripheral blood. The receptors stem from a man aged 40-49 years with acute or convalescent COVID-19.

This clone was counted a single time. The genes are TRBV5-1 and TRBJ2-7; no reliable D call. The germline V gene encodes CDR1 SGHRS and CDR2 YFSETQ. This CDR3 contains 13 residues. Trimming removed 5 bases from V and 12 bases from J, with 21 bases in between. CDR3 in amino acids: CASSSAPTAYRYF. The CDR3 DNA follows: TGCGCCAGCAGTTCCGCCCCAACAGCTTACCGGTACTTC.

V usage is TRBV18 and J usage is TRBJ2-3; possible D gene TRBD2, 5 bases. The CDR3 contains 15 residues. Germline CDR1 is KGHSH and CDR2 is LQKENI. Trimming stripped 3 bases from V and 1 base from J, with 11 bases between. The CDR3 bases are TGTGCCAGCTCACCCCAGAGGGTTGGCACAGATACGCAGTATTTT. Translated: CASSPQRVGTDTQYF.

In this sample, this clone turned up a few times. The chain employs TRBV6-5 and TRBJ1-6, with D tentatively TRBD1 (6 bases). CDR3 length: 14 amino acids. Germline loops: CDR1 MNHEY, CDR2 SVGAGI. Trimming took off 7 bases at V and 5 bases at J, with 12 bases between the two ends. In DNA, the CDR3 is TGTGCCAGCACACAGGGTCTGAATAATTCACCCCTCCACTTT. This gives the protein CASTQGLNNSPLHF.

The V gene is TRBV21-1, the J gene TRBJ1-2; the listed D gene, TRBD1, was not tested against the DNA. TRBV21-1 is noted as a pseudogene. There are 15 residues in the CDR3. The CDR3 loop is CASSKNTGAVAGYTF. The CDR3 coding sequence is TGTGCCAGCAGCAAAAACACAGGGGCTGTCGCTGGCTACACCTTC.

The rearrangement uses TRBV5-6 and TRBJ2-7; D is ambiguous. The CDR3 is 13 amino acids. Deletions cut 4 bases from V and 5 bases from J, with 13 bases between. Germline V lookup: CDR1 SGHDT, CDR2 YYEEEE. In DNA, the CDR3 is TGTGCCAGCAGCCGGCGGTTTGGCCACGAGCAGTACTTC. This gives the protein CASSRRFGHEQYF.

The V gene is TRBV5-1, the J gene TRBJ2-3; TRBD2 matches at 13 bases. CDR3 length: 15 residues. V lost 2 bases and J lost 4; bases outside the gene matches: 1. Germline lookup yields CDR1 SGHRS and CDR2 YFSETQ. The CDR3 DNA reads as TGCGCCAGCAGCTTTACTAGCGGGGGGGCAGATACGCAGTATTTT. Translated, it gives CASSFTSGGADTQYF.

The chain couples TRBV6-5 to TRBJ2-7, with TRBD1 matching 9 bases. This CDR3 contains 15 residues. V dropped 0 bases and J dropped 2; count of bases not matched to a gene: 2. Per germline, CDR1 MNHEY and CDR2 SVGAGI. The CDR3 coding sequence is TGTGCCAGCAGTTACTCGACAGGGGGTCCCTACGAGCAGTACTTC. It encodes CASSYSTGGPYEQYF.

The gene calls are TRBV19 and TRBJ1-5; the D gene is possibly TRBD1 (5 bases). The germline gives CDR1 LNHDA, CDR2 SQIVND (reference sequence). CDR3 size: 16 residues. Trimming pared 5 bases from V and 0 bases from J, leaving 14 bases between. The CDR3 region is CASSAGPLLSNQPQHF. In nucleotides, the CDR3 is TGTGCCAGTAGTGCAGGGCCCCTTCTTAGCAATCAGCCCCAGCATTTT.

This clone was recorded a few times. This chain joins TRBV5-4 and TRBJ1-2; 9 bases are a match to TRBD1. Trimming took 2 bases from V and 8 from J; bases not matched to a gene: 10. The CDR3 runs 15 residues. Germline values: CDR1 SGHNT, CDR2 YYREEE (reference sequence). CDR3 nucleotides: TGTGCCAGCAGCTTCCGGGGACAGGGCATGGGGGGCTACACCTTC. Residues: CASSFRGQGMGGYTF.

The chain combines TRBV9 with TRBJ2-3; no firm D call. Germline lookup yields CDR1 SGDLS and CDR2 YYNGEE. V was clipped by 7 bases and J by 0 bases, with 12 bases between them. This CDR3 spans 14 amino acids. In nucleotides, the CDR3 is TGTGCCAGCGCCGCAGTTATTAGCACAGATACGCAGTATTTT. Amino acids: CASAAVISTDTQYF.

The CDR3, as DNA: TGTGCCAACCGATCGGACAGGGATGATGGCTACACCTTC. Translating gives CANRSDRDDGYTF. The chain couples TRBV10-3 to TRBJ1-2, with 8 nucleotides matching TRBD1. V gave up 10 bases and J gave up 6 bases; unmatched junction bases: 10. Germline loops: CDR1 ENHRY, CDR2 SYGVKD. The CDR3 length is 13 residues.

The chain recombines TRBV6-1 with TRBJ2-7; 7 nucleotides align to TRBD1. The CDR3 extends over 16 amino acids. The germline gives CDR1 MNHNS, CDR2 SASEGT. V gave up 4 bases and J gave up 2 bases; unmatched junction bases: 11. CDR3 protein: CASSGPGQISAYEQYF. CDR3 sequence (DNA): TGTGCCAGCAGTGGCCCGGGACAGATCAGCGCCTACGAGCAGTACTTC.

This clone was detected once. The chain employs TRBV4-3 and TRBJ1-5; D uncertain. This CDR3 comprises 13 residues. CDR1 is LGHNA and CDR2 is YSLEER in the germline V gene. V was cut by 4 bases and J by 4 bases, with 8 bases left in between. CDR3: CASSPGHNQPQHF. The CDR3 coding sequence is TGCGCCAGCAGCCCAGGTCATAATCAGCCCCAGCATTTT.

This chain links TRBV27 with TRBJ2-2; D possibly corresponds to TRBD2 (5 bases). The CDR3 spans 19 residues. V was shortened by 3 bases and J by 7 bases, with 27 bases between the two germline ends. Germline V gene data show CDR1 as MNHEY and CDR2 as SMNVEV (reference sequence). The CDR3 sequence: CASSFNGMRVPTNGGELFF. The CDR3 DNA is TGTGCCAGCAGTTTCAATGGAATGCGGGTGCCCACCAATGGCGGGGAGCTGTTTTTT.

The count of this clone is one. The DNA of the CDR3 is TGTGCCAGCAGCCAGCGAGTCCTCGAGCAGTACTTC. The encoded protein is CASSQRVLEQYF. The rearrangement uses TRBV6-2 or TRBV6-3 and TRBJ2-7, with D unclear. The length of the CDR3 is 12 residues. Trimming left V 6 bases short and J 6 bases short, with 12 bases between. CDR1 and CDR2 (germline): MNHEY, SVGEGT.

This chain joins TRBV19 and TRBJ2-3, with D maybe TRBD2 (7 bases). V gave up 7 bases and J gave up 6 bases, with 17 bases separating them. This CDR3 is 14 amino acids long. Germline V CDR1 and CDR2: LNHDA, SQIVND (reference sequence). The CDR3 DNA is TGTGCCAGTACACTTCGGGGGGCAGGGGATACGCAGTATTTT. It specifies CASTLRGAGDTQYF.

The chain combines TRBV7-8 with TRBJ2-7, with 9 bases matching TRBD1. With V trimmed by 6 bases and J by 1 base, 7 bases remained unmatched. Looked up from germline, CDR1 is SGHVS and CDR2 is FQNEAQ. The length of the CDR3 is 15 residues. In DNA, the CDR3 is TGTGCCAGCAGTCCTACAGGGGGCGCATCCTACGAGCAGTACTTC. It encodes CASSPTGGASYEQYF.

The chain's CDR3 is CASSLLTRVDNEQFF. CDR3 DNA sequence: TGTGCCAGCAGCTTACTCACTAGGGTCGATAATGAGCAGTTCTTC. The rearrangement joins TRBV11-2 to TRBJ2-1; possible D gene TRBD2, 5 bases. Trimming cost V 2 bases and J 7 bases, with 15 bases left between them. Germline V gives CDR1 SGHAT, CDR2 FQNNGV. This CDR3 is 15 amino acids long.

J is TRBJ1-2 and V is TRBV6-1; D not certain. Germline V CDR1 and CDR2: MNHNS, SASEGT. There are 15 residues in the CDR3. V dropped 3 bases and J dropped 8 bases, with 19 bases sitting between them. The CDR3 bases are TGTGCCAGCAGTGAGGGGTCCGGGGTAACGAGGGGCTACACCTTC. As protein: CASSEGSGVTRGYTF.

This chain uses TRBV7-9 with TRBJ2-7, with 9 positions matching TRBD1. In germline, CDR1 is SEHNR, CDR2 FQNEAQ (reference sequence). V shed 4 bases, J shed 6 bases, and the junction held 1 base outside the gene matches. CDR3 size: 12 residues. The CDR3 loop is CASSSDRGEQYF. The CDR3 coding sequence is TGTGCCAGCAGCTCGGACAGGGGCGAGCAGTACTTC.

The chain carries TRBV6-1 and TRBJ1-2; no firm D call. Trimming took off 1 base at V and 4 bases at J, with 7 bases between the two ends. Germline CDR1 is MNHNS and CDR2 is SASEGT. This CDR3 comprises 13 residues. The CDR3 DNA follows: TGTGCCAGCAGTGAAGTCTCTAGCTATGGCTACACCTTC. Protein product: CASSEVSSYGYTF.

The CDR3 DNA is TGCGCCAGCGGAGACAGGAATAGTGGTACGCAGTATTTT. Its translation is CASGDRNSGTQYF. The genes are TRBV4-3 and TRBJ2-3; tentatively, D is TRBD1 (6 bases). Germline V gene sequence: CDR1 LGHNA, CDR2 YSLEER. Trimming left V 8 bases short and J 8 bases short, with 17 bases between. CDR3 size: 13 residues.

This chain links TRBV25-1 with TRBJ2-7; D is undetermined. This CDR3 has 14 residues. Germline-derived CDR1 and CDR2 are MGHDK and SYGVNS. V was clipped by 1 base and J by 2 bases, with 9 bases between them. DNA for the CDR3: TGTGCCAGCAGTGAATTGGGCAGCACCTACGAGCAGTACTTC. It encodes CASSELGSTYEQYF.

The gene calls are TRBV5-1 and TRBJ2-3, with D tentatively TRBD2 (6 bases). Trimming took 4 bases from V and 2 from J, leaving 11 bases between them. Germline lookup yields CDR1 SGHRS and CDR2 YFSETQ. The CDR3 contains 14 residues. CDR3 nucleotides: TGCGCCAGCAGCACGGGGGAGAACACAGATACGCAGTATTTT. It yields the protein CASSTGENTDTQYF. Full variable domain (remainder filled in from reference TRBV5-1 and TRBJ2-3): KAGVTQTPRYLIKTRGQQVTLSCSPISGHRSVSWYQQTPGQGLQFLFEYFSETQRNKGNFPGRFSGRQFSNSRSEMNVSTLELGDSALYLCASSTGENTDTQYFGPGTRLTVL.

The rearrangement uses TRBV28 and TRBJ2-3; 8 bases are shared with TRBD2. The V and J ends lost 3 bases and 4 bases, in that order; junction bases with no gene match: 0. Germline values: CDR1 MDHEN, CDR2 SYDVKM. The CDR3 has 13 residues. CDR3 bases: TGTGCCAGCAGTTTGACTAGCGCAGATACGCAGTATTTT. It is translated as CASSLTSADTQYF.

This clone was counted once. The V call is TRBV7-2, the J call TRBJ1-1; D ambiguous. Trimming pared 1 base from V and 11 bases from J, leaving 17 bases between. The CDR3 is 14 residues long. Looked up from germline, CDR1 is SGHTA and CDR2 is FQGNSA. The CDR3 loop is CASSLGQANGGAFF. The CDR3 nucleotides are TGTGCCAGCAGCTTAGGGCAGGCCAACGGAGGGGCTTTCTTT.

The J gene is TRBJ1-1, the V gene TRBV7-8; no firm D call. V was pared by 2 bases and J by 0 bases, with 7 bases between. Per the germline V gene, CDR1 is SGHVS and CDR2 is FQNEAQ. The CDR3 is 14 residues long. The CDR3 loop is CASSLRLVNTEAFF. As DNA, the CDR3 is TGTGCCAGCAGCTTACGTTTAGTGAACACTGAAGCTTTCTTT.

This clone was counted a single time. The CDR3 sequence: CASSLYGGVGADTQYF. The CDR3 nucleotides read TGTGCCAGCAGTTTATACGGGGGGGTGGGGGCAGATACGCAGTATTTT. This chain uses TRBV27 with TRBJ2-3, with TRBD2 identical over 8 bases. V lost 1 base to trimming and J lost 4 bases; unmatched junction nucleotides: 7. The CDR3 is made up of 16 amino acids. Germline V gives CDR1 MNHEY, CDR2 SMNVEV (reference sequence).

The chain joins TRBV4-3 to TRBJ2-1; 8 bases are a match to TRBD2. J lost 1 base, V lost 3 bases, and 2 bases had no gene match. This CDR3 region has 15 residues. Germline V gene lookup returns CDR1 LGHNA and CDR2 YSLEER. In nucleotides, the CDR3 is TGCGCCAGCAGCCACGCTAGCGGGTCCTACAATGAGCAGTTCTTC. Amino acids: CASSHASGSYNEQFF.

The rearrangement links TRBV7-8 to TRBJ1-2; 12 bases map to TRBD1. V was clipped by 4 bases and J by 6 bases; unmatched bases: 3. Germline V gene lookup returns CDR1 SGHVS and CDR2 FQNEAQ. This CDR3 contains 14 residues. CDR3 protein: CASSSGTGGDGYTF. DNA for the CDR3: TGTGCCAGCAGCTCCGGGACAGGGGGCGATGGCTACACCTTC.

In this sample, this clone turned up once. The chain links TRBV9 to TRBJ2-3, with D unclear. Germline CDR1 SGDLS, CDR2 YYNGEE. V was clipped by 2 bases and J by 4 bases, with 17 bases between them. The CDR3 sequence is 16 residues long. CDR3 loop: CASSVSGSPRPDTQYF. The CDR3 coding sequence is TGTGCCAGCAGCGTTTCTGGAAGTCCGAGGCCAGATACGCAGTATTTT.

The sample holds a few counts of this clone. The chain has TRBV12-5 and TRBJ1-1; 7 positions match TRBD1. Germline V CDR1 and CDR2: LGHNT, FRNRAP. Trimming took 0 bases from V and 5 from J; bases not matched to a gene: 6. The CDR3 sequence is 15 residues long. The CDR3 reads CASGLVLGRGTEAFF. The CDR3 DNA sequence: TGTGCTAGTGGTTTGGTACTAGGCAGGGGGACTGAAGCTTTCTTT.